This TCR beta chain was captured by sequencing in a study of CD8+CD57+ T cells in acquired aplastic anemia. Study-level background: CD4+ and CD8+ cells, once sorted, gave DNA averaging roughly 3 ug.

This CDR3 is built from 14 residues. With 3 bases removed from V and 1 base from J, the gap between germline ends came to 7 bases. CDR1 and CDR2 from the germline V gene are MDHEN and SYDVKM. The TCR beta profiling, which covered VDJ combination and CDR3 sequence, was carried out using genomic DNA as the template. TCRdb redid the calling of the reads with MiXCR, one entry per CDR3 protein. The sample consists of around 180,000 distinct CDR3 sequences, 64% of them appearing once. Comments on this clonotype: Its antigen is unknown.

General study results and limits: No significant patient-versus-control difference appeared in CD8+ Simpson's diversity. Patients and controls shared just under 30 CD8+ CDR3 sequences.

Sequencing was performed on sorted CD4+, CD8+, or CD8+CD57+ T cells (not recorded which) from PBMCs. This receptor was obtained from a human donor with severe aplastic anemia or a healthy control (not recorded which). This chain joins TRBV28 and TRBJ1-3; the D is unclear. CDR3 coding DNA: TGTGCCAGCAGTTTCCGGGAATCTGGAAACACCATATATTTT. Translation gives CASSFRESGNTIYF.